The 10 T cell receptor beta chains listed next were all sequenced from one sample in a study of human T cells and chemical hapten exposure. MiXCR was run by TCRdb on the RACE reads, yielding one entry per CDR3 protein. This table holds around 69,000 distinct CDR3 sequences, around 9.8% found once. Time point reported: patch test 1, 2 weeks after DPC sensitization. As for treatment: therapeutic diphenylcyclopropenone sensitization with weekly scalp DPC. The starting material was whole blood, obtained in connection with sensitization to the hapten diphenylcyclopropenone (DPC). The receptor source for this set is a woman between 40 and 50 years old with alopecia areata. Some clones in this sample may be carry-over from other donors' samples.

This chain uses TRBV6-2 or TRBV6-3 with TRBJ2-7; the D call may be TRBD1 or TRBD2 (7 bases each). Germline CDR1 MNHEY, CDR2 SVGEGT. The CDR3 loop spans 21 amino acids. The V gene lost 4 bases and the J gene lost 0 bases, with 31 bases spanning the gap. The CDR3 protein is CASSFLAVFDRDEKSSYEQYF. CDR3 nucleotides: TGTGCCAGCAGTTTTCTAGCGGTGTTCGACAGGGACGAAAAAAGCTCCTACGAGCAGTACTTC.

This clonotype showed up many times. The J gene is TRBJ1-1, the V gene TRBV6-2 or TRBV6-3, with D possibly matching TRBD1 (5 bases). CDR1 and CDR2 (germline): MNHEY, SVGEGT. V was trimmed by 8 bases and J by 9 bases, leaving 13 bases between them. This CDR3 has 11 amino acids. Here the CDR3 DNA reads TGTGCCAGCGGGGGATATGGCAAAGCTTTCTTT. It encodes CASGGYGKAFF.

At least ten counts were recorded for this clonotype. DNA for the CDR3: TGTGCCAGCAGTGACGGGACAGGGGGCTTCAGCAATCAGCCCCAGCATTTT. It yields the protein CASSDGTGGFSNQPQHF. The chain joins TRBV2 to TRBJ1-5, with 12 bases identical to TRBD1. Trimming at V came to 3 bases and at J to 1 base, leaving 4 bases not matched to a gene. The CDR3 runs to 17 residues. Germline V lookup: CDR1 SNHLY, CDR2 FYNNEI.

This clonotype was counted only a few times. The CDR3: CAWSAGALYF. For the CDR3, the DNA is TGTGCCTGGAGCGCCGGGGCCCTATATTTT. The chain joins TRBV30 to TRBJ1-3; TRBD1 is a possible D gene (5 bases). Trimming pared 3 bases from V and 14 bases from J, leaving 11 bases between. Germline-derived CDR1 and CDR2 are GTSNPN and SVGIG (reference sequence). This CDR3 has 10 amino acids.

There are many counts of this clonotype. V usage is TRBV5-5 and J usage is TRBJ2-4, with D possibly being TRBD1 (7 bases). V lost 7 bases and J 1 base, leaving 24 bases between the germline ends. This CDR3 is built from 18 residues. Germline V gene lookup returns CDR1 SGHKS and CDR2 YYEKEE (reference sequence). DNA for the CDR3: TGTGCCAGCTCGCGGGGACTCGACAGGGTGGTCGCCAAAAACATTCAGTACTTC. Its protein product is CASSRGLDRVVAKNIQYF.

This clonotype came up a few times. The chain employs TRBV6-6 and TRBJ2-6; 9 nucleotides align to TRBD1. J gave up 2 bases and V 2 bases, and 7 bases lay outside the gene matches. Germline CDR1 reads MNHNY; CDR2 reads SVGAGI (reference sequence). The CDR3 spans 18 residues. The CDR3 nucleotides are TGTGCCAGCAGTTACCCGGACAGGGGATCCCCTGGGGCCAACGTCCTGACTTTC. Protein sequence: CASSYPDRGSPGANVLTF.

This clonotype was picked up many times. The V gene is TRBV7-2, the J gene TRBJ2-2, with D perhaps matching TRBD1 or TRBD2 (5 bases each). Germline V gene sequence: CDR1 SGHTA, CDR2 FQGNSA. V lost 5 bases and J 7 bases, leaving 14 bases between the germline ends. This CDR3 contains 14 residues. The CDR3 loop is CASSAGAQDGELFF. The CDR3 bases are TGTGCCAGCAGCGCCGGGGCCCAGGACGGGGAGCTGTTTTTT. Filled out from reference TRBV7-2 and TRBJ2-2, the complete variable domain reads GAGVSQSPSNKVTEKGKDVELRCDPISGHTALYWYRQSLGQGLEFLIYFQGNSAPDKSGLPSDRFSAERTGGSVSTLTIQRTQQEDSAVYLCASSAGAQDGELFFGEGSRLTVL.

This clonotype was detected many times. The genes are TRBV12-3 or TRBV12-4 and TRBJ1-2, with TRBD1 as a possible D gene (5 bases). V lost 0 bases, J lost 3 bases, and 11 bases lay in between. The CDR3 covers 15 residues. CDR3 sequence: CASSLAGRGYYGYTF. In DNA, the CDR3 is TGTGCCAGCAGTTTAGCCGGACGGGGGTACTATGGCTACACCTTC.

This sequence joins TRBV7-8 and TRBJ2-5; D remains ambiguous. Germline V CDR1 and CDR2: SGHVS, FQNEAQ. This CDR3 region has 12 residues. The V end lost 0 bases, the J end lost 9 bases, and 8 bases lay between the germline ends. The CDR3 DNA sequence: TGTGCCAGCAGCTTAGCAGTTTTGGCCCAGTACTTC. It translates to CASSLAVLAQYF.

This clonotype was seen at least ten times. The rearrangement links TRBV27 to TRBJ2-1; a possible D gene is TRBD2 (7 bases). This CDR3 comprises 17 residues. In germline, CDR1 is MNHEY, CDR2 SMNVEV (reference sequence). Trimming shortened V by 6 bases and J by 12 bases, and 30 bases separated the two germline ends. The CDR3 DNA is TGTGCCAGCAGACTCCTGGGGGGGGCTAGAGATACAATGAGGCAGTTCTTC. Amino acid sequence: CASRLLGGARDTMRQFF.